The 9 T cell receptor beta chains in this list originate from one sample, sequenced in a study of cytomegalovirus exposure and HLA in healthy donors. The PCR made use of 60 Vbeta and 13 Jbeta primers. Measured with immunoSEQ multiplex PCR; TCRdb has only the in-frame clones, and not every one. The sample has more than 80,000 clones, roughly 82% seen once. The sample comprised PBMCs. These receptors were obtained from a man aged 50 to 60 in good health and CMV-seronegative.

In DNA form, the CDR3 reads TGCGCCAGCAGCCGTGGGACAGGGGGGCGTTTTACTGAAGCTTTCTTT. Its protein is CASSRGTGGRFTEAFF. This chain joins TRBV5-1 and TRBJ1-1; TRBD1 aligns across 11 bases. With V trimmed by 4 bases and J by 5 bases, 10 bases remained unmatched. Germline V lookup: CDR1 SGHRS, CDR2 YFSETQ. The CDR3 loop spans 16 amino acids.

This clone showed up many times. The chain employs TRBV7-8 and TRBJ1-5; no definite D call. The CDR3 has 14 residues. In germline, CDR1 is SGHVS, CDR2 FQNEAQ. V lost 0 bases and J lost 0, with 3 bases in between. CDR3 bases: TGTGCCAGCAGCTTAGCCAATAGCAATCAGCCCCAGCATTTT. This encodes CASSLANSNQPQHF.

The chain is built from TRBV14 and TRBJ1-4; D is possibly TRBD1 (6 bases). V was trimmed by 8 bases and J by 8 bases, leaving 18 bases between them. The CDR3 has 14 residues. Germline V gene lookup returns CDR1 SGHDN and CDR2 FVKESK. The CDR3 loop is CASSVGTGWEKLFF. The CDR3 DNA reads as TGTGCCAGCTCTGTTGGTACAGGGTGGGAAAAACTGTTTTTT.

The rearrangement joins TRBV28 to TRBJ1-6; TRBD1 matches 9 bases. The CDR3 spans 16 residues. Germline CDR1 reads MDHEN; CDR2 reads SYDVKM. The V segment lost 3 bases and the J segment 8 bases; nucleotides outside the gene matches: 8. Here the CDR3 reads CASSFAGTGNDSPLHF. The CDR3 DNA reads TGTGCCAGCAGTTTCGCCGGGACAGGGAATGATTCACCCCTCCACTTT.

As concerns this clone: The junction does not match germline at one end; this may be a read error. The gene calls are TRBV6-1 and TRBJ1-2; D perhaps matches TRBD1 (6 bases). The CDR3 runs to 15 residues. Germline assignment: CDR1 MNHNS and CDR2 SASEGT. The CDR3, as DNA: TGTGCCAGCAGTGTTGCCGGACAGCTTAACTATGACTACACCTTC. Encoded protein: CASSVAGQLNYDYTF.

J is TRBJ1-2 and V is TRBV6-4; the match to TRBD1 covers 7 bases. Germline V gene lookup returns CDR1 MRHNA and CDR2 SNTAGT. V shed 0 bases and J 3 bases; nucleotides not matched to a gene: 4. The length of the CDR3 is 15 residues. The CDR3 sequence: CASSDSHTGDYGYTF. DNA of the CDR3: TGTGCCAGCAGTGACTCGCATACAGGGGACTATGGCTACACCTTC.

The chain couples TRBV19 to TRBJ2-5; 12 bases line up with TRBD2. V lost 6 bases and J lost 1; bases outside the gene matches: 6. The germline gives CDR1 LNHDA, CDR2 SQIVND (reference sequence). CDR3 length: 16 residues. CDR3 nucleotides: TGTGCCAGTAGCGGAACTAGCGGGGGGCCCCAAGAGACCCAGTACTTC. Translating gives CASSGTSGGPQETQYF.

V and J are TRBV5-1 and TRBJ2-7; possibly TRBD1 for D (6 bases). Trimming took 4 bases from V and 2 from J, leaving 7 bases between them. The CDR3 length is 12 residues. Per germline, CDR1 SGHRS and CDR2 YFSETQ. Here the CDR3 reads CASSGTTYEQYF. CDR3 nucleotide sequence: TGCGCCAGCAGCGGGACAACCTACGAGCAGTACTTC. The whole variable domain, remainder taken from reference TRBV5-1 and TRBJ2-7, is KAGVTQTPRYLIKTRGQQVTLSCSPISGHRSVSWYQQTPGQGLQFLFEYFSETQRNKGNFPGRFSGRQFSNSRSEMNVSTLELGDSALYLCASSGTTYEQYFGPGTRLTVT.

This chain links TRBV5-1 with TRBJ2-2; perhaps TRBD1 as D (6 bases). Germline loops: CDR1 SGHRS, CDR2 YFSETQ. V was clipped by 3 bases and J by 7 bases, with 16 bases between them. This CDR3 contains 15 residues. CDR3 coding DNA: TGCGCCAGCAGCTCAACAGGGTTTGTGGACGGGGAGCTGTTTTTT. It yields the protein CASSSTGFVDGELFF.